This T cell receptor beta chain emerged from a study of blood T cell repertoires in COVID-19 (dated by TCRdb to between 2020 and 2021). Describing the broader study: Samples from collaborators originated in the United States, Italy and Spain and spanned both the acute and convalescent phases of COVID-19. Subjects who had been exposed to COVID-19, were actively infected with it, or had recovered from it provided the deeply sampled blood TCRbeta repertoires that made up the dataset. The repertoires were released in a freely available public database intended as a resource for research on the immune response to SARS-CoV-2. Where HLA class I and class II types were available, the types were taken from metadata supplied by the sample provider, not from assay-based typing. Sample metadata almost always included a de-identified subject ID, COVID-19 status, age in years and sex. The samples were drawn from two sources: the first 160 participants of the ongoing ImmuneRACE study, and about 1,300 subjects contributed by 6 global collaborators. The prospective study material was composed of cDNA or gDNA derived from T cells, B-cell-depleted T cells, or PBMCs. Beyond this particular receptor, the publication reports: How much clinical and demographic metadata was included differed by source and by participant, and the metadata was provided uncurated.

The cysteine opens and the phenylalanine closes a CDR3 of 14 amino acids. The kept DNA is CDR3 alone, 42 bases in frame from the first base. Looking up the germline V gene yields CDR1 MGHDK and CDR2 SYGVNS. The V end loses 3 bases and the J end loses 4 bases, and a stretch of 13 bases separates them. TCRbeta CDR3 regions were amplified from genomic DNA by means of the immunoSEQ Assay, a bias-controlled multiplex PCR. Per the authors' processing: Within the assay, amplification of reference gene primers was used to estimate how many nucleated cells each sample contained. To quantify the absolute abundance of each unique TCRbeta CDR3 rearrangement, sequence reads were collapsed and filtered. Productive Simpson clonality was computed per sample as the square root of Simpson's diversity index over productive rearrangements. TCRdb stores this immuneACCESS table with in-frame sequences only. Part of the clones is absent; in the studies checked, under half of the shortfall reflects unresolved V genes, and no reason is known for the rest. For V, J and clone size, that table is used; D and trimming come from the DNA. This sample holds 400,000 to 500,000 clones; 75% to 90% were observed only once. The ten largest clones represent about 1.5% of the sample.

The collaborating institutions used their own protocols to collect whole blood in K2EDTA tubes. For TCRbeta analysis, collaborators shipped samples as frozen whole blood, isolated PBMCs, or DNA extracted from either of those sample types. A word on this clone: Its antigen is currently not known. No base quality information exists; no much larger clone differs at one position.

This sequence uses TRBV25-1 and TRBJ2-7; TRBD2 could be the D gene, as 6 bases match. The sequence was obtained from a woman aged 30 to 39 with active or convalescent COVID-19. The sample taken for sequencing was peripheral blood. The sequenced DNA is TGTGCCAGCAGTGATACTATGGGAGGTTACGAGCAGTACTTC. This translates into CASSDTMGGYEQYF.